The rows below give T cell receptor beta chains drawn from one sample of a study of cytomegalovirus exposure and HLA in healthy donors. Generated by immunoSEQ multiplex PCR, the TCRdb table keeps only in-frame clones and is missing some. The data contain 140,000 to 150,000 clones, approximately 82% of them singletons. Material for sequencing was PBMCs. The receptors come from an older woman in good health and CMV-seropositive. Both conserved end residues are part of each CDR3.

CDR3aa: CASRSWPTYAPQHF
v_gene: TRBV28
j_gene: TRBJ1-5

CDR3aa: CSASGGLETQYF
v_gene: TRBV29-1
j_gene: TRBJ2-5

CDR3aa: CASSEVGAEAFF
v_gene: TRBV2
j_gene: TRBJ1-1

CDR3aa: CASSQETRQGYEQYF
v_gene: TRBV4-1
j_gene: TRBJ2-7

CDR3aa: CASSPDRGKLFF
v_gene: TRBV7-2
j_gene: TRBJ1-4

CDR3aa: CATSRDIRREGYTF
v_gene: TRBV15
j_gene: TRBJ1-2

CDR3aa: CASSGQSNQPQHF
v_gene: TRBV6-5
j_gene: TRBJ1-5

CDR3aa: CASSLPPSGSDEQFF
v_gene: TRBV7-9
j_gene: TRBJ2-1

CDR3aa: CASSLSPAFGTGELFF
v_gene: TRBV27
j_gene: TRBJ2-2

CDR3aa: CASSRSSSAGGSYEQYF
v_gene: TRBV27
j_gene: TRBJ2-7

CDR3aa: CASSLKSSSHEQFF
v_gene: TRBV5-4
j_gene: TRBJ2-1

CDR3aa: CASSQEGLSYEQYF
v_gene: TRBV4-1
j_gene: .

CDR3aa: CASSPGLGVLDEQFF
v_gene: TRBV5-6
j_gene: TRBJ2-1

CDR3aa: CASSPEGTSVWEQFF
v_gene: TRBV11-3
j_gene: TRBJ2-1

CDR3aa: CASSPGRAEEQYF
v_gene: TRBV5-1
j_gene: TRBJ2-7

CDR3aa: CASSGQANQPQHF
v_gene: TRBV2
j_gene: TRBJ1-5

CDR3aa: CASSPPGTVETQYF
v_gene: TRBV18
j_gene: TRBJ2-5

CDR3aa: CASSSLVGTKGWEQFF
v_gene: TRBV7-6
j_gene: TRBJ2-1

CDR3aa: CASSIIRGGRANTEAFF
v_gene: TRBV19
j_gene: TRBJ1-1

CDR3aa: CASSDGLAPGELFF
v_gene: TRBV7-8
j_gene: TRBJ2-2

CDR3aa: CASTGQESDTEAFF
v_gene: TRBV27
j_gene: TRBJ1-1

CDR3aa: CASSQDARQGSEFF
v_gene: TRBV4-2
j_gene: TRBJ2-1

CDR3aa: CASSLTQYSYEQYF
v_gene: TRBV7-9
j_gene: TRBJ2-7

CDR3aa: CASSWSLAYNEQFF
v_gene: TRBV5-4
j_gene: TRBJ2-1

CDR3aa: CASSLAPGQGGGYTF
v_gene: TRBV5-4
j_gene: TRBJ1-2

CDR3aa: CASSGTGNTGELFF
v_gene: TRBV5-1
j_gene: TRBJ2-2

CDR3aa: CATNYLGGPGEQYF
v_gene: TRBV6-1
j_gene: TRBJ2-7

CDR3aa: CASSQFPQEETQYF
v_gene: TRBV7-9
j_gene: TRBJ2-5

CDR3aa: CASSPSALTGYNEQFF
v_gene: TRBV18
j_gene: TRBJ2-1

CDR3aa: CASSLVSGIGYF
v_gene: TRBV7-2
j_gene: TRBJ2-5

CDR3aa: CASSQGQGLAYEQYF
v_gene: TRBV4-2
j_gene: TRBJ2-7

CDR3aa: CASSETGGGLAGRDEQFF
v_gene: TRBV27
j_gene: TRBJ2-1

CDR3aa: CAISPHRGKDSEQFF
v_gene: TRBV10-3
j_gene: TRBJ2-1

CDR3aa: CASRLGARFEQYF
v_gene: TRBV2
j_gene: TRBJ2-7

CDR3aa: CASSRQGPYQPQHF
v_gene: TRBV6-5
j_gene: TRBJ1-5

CDR3aa: CASSIDRARQFF
v_gene: TRBV7-9
j_gene: TRBJ2-1

CDR3aa: CASSLSTRGVEQYF
v_gene: TRBV7-9
j_gene: TRBJ2-7

CDR3aa: CASSFVPGQRTTPHHTTDTQYF
v_gene: TRBV5-1
j_gene: TRBJ2-3

CDR3aa: CASSAETGDTQYF
v_gene: TRBV6-4
j_gene: TRBJ2-3

CDR3aa: CASSLSQQGTNQPQHF
v_gene: TRBV18
j_gene: TRBJ1-5

CDR3aa: CASRTRAGGYEQYF
v_gene: TRBV6-6
j_gene: TRBJ2-7